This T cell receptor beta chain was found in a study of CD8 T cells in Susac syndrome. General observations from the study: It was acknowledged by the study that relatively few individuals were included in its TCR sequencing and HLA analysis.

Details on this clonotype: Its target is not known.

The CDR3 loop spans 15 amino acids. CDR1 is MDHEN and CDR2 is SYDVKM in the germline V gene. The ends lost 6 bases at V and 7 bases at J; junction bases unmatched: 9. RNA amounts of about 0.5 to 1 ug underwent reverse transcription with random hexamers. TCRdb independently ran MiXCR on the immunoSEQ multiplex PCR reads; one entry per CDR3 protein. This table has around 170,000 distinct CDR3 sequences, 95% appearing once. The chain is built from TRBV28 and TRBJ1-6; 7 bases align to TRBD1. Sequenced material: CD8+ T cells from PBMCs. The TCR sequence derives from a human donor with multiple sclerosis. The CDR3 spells CASRSGQRENSPLHF. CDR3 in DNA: TGTGCCAGCAGGTCGGGACAGAGGGAGAATTCACCCCTCCACTTT.